This T cell receptor beta chain derives from a study of cytomegalovirus exposure and HLA in healthy donors. Overall study findings and caveats: Most observed TCR sequences were rare, whereas some public TCRs were detected in many donors. The study put some 150 TCR beta chains on its list as cytomegalovirus-associated.

J gave up 1 base and V 0 bases, and 4 bases lay outside the gene matches. This CDR3 spans 16 amino acids. Germline V CDR1 and CDR2: MNHEY, SVGAGI. Repertoires were generated with immunoSEQ multiplex PCR, while TCRdb's copy carries only in-frame clones and drops some. The top ten clones hold about 6% of a sample with approximately 100,000 clones, more than 85% of them seen once. On this clone itself: What it binds is not known.

Input material: PBMCs. The clonotype was recovered from a man aged 18 to 35 in good health and CMV-seropositive. The rearrangement links TRBV6-5 to TRBJ2-5; the match to TRBD2 covers 8 bases. CDR3 sequence (DNA): TGTGCCAGCAGTTACTCCAGCGGGGGTGGCCAAGAGACCCAGTACTTC. Its translation is CASSYSSGGGQETQYF.